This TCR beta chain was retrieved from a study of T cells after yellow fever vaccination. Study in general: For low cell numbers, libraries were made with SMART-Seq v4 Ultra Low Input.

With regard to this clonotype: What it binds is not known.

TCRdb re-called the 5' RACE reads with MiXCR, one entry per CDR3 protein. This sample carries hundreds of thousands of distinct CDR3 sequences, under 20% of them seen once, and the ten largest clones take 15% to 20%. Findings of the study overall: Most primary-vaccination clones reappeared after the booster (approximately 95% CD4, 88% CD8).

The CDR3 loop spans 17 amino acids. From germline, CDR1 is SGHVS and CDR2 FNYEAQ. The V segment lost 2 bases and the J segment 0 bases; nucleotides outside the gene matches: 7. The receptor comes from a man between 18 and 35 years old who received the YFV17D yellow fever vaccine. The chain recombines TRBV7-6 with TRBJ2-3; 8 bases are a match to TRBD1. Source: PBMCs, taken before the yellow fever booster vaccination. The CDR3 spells CASSLFGRGRSTDTQYF. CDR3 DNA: TGTGCCAGCAGCTTATTTGGCAGGGGGCGAAGCACAGATACGCAGTATTTT.